A selection of T cell receptor beta chains follows, all from one sample in a study of T cells in Graves' hyperthyroidism and ophthalmopathy. MiXCR was run by TCRdb on the multiplex PCR reads, yielding one entry per CDR3 protein. The data show 350,000 to 400,000 distinct CDR3 sequences, about 15% seen once. Sequenced input: blood. These receptors all stem from a woman under 40 with Graves' hyperthyroidism. CDR3s include the opening cysteine and the closing phenylalanine or tryptophan. Fields, in order: D gene, J gene, clone size, V gene, CDR3 DNA, CDR3 protein. A D gene is named only where the DNA matches it firmly. Clone size is stated in some rows and not others, as once, few, many or a class when expanded.

>TRBD2|TRBJ2-7|many|TRBV18
TGTGCCAGCTCAACGACTAGCGGGAGTTCGCGAGAGCAGTACTTC
CASSTTSGSSREQYF
>TRBD2|TRBJ2-7|few|TRBV20-1
TGCAGTGCTAGACTCGAGGGACTAGCGGGGCCCTCCTACGAGCAGTACTTC
CSARLEGLAGPSYEQYF
>NA|TRBJ2-4|many|TRBV3-1
TGTGCCAGCAGCCAAGATGGGCTAAACATTCAGTACTTC
CASSQDGLNIQYF
>NA|TRBJ1-4|many|TRBV2
TGTGCCAGCACCAGGGACGAAGCAACTAATGAAAAACTGTTTTTT
CASTRDEATNEKLFF
>NA|TRBJ1-2|many|TRBV28
TGTGCCAGCAGCTTAAGAATAAGGGATGGCTACACCTTC
CASSLRIRDGYTF
>NA|TRBJ1-5|many|TRBV5-6
TGTGCCAGCAGCTTCAGGGGCGATGGCAATCAGCCCCAGCATTTT
CASSFRGDGNQPQHF
>TRBD2|TRBJ2-7|many|TRBV3-1
TGTGCCAGCAGCCAAGCTAGCGGGAGCTTCTACGAGCAGTACTTC
CASSQASGSFYEQYF
>TRBD1|TRBJ1-1|few|TRBV7-9
TGTGCCAGCAGCGAACAGGGGCCAGACACTGAAGCTTTCTTT
CASSEQGPDTEAFF
>TRBD1|TRBJ2-1|NA|TRBV3-1
TGTGCCAGCAGTTACCTTATGGACAGGGGATCATACAATGAGCAGTTCTTC
CASSYLMDRGSYNEQFF
>NA|TRBJ2-4|NA|TRBV24-1
TGTGCCACCGCTGAAGGGAGCTTGAACATTCAGTACTTC
CATAEGSLNIQYF
>TRBD2|TRBJ2-1|NA|TRBV7-2
TGTGCCAGCCGCTCTAGCGGGAGGCGGGGTGAGCAGTTCTTC
CASRSSGRRGEQFF
>TRBD2|TRBJ2-2|few|TRBV27
TGTGCCAGCAGTTTAACCACTAGCGCCGGGGAGCTGTTTTTT
CASSLTTSAGELFF
>NA|TRBJ1-5|NA|TRBV6-1
TGTGCCAGCAGTGACCAGTCGAGTGGGGGGCGCAGGCAGCCCCAGCATTTT
CASSDQSSGGRRQPQHF
>TRBD1|TRBJ1-6|NA|TRBV25-1
TGTGCCAGCGCGACAGGGCTTGGGTATTCACCCCTCCACTTT
CASATGLGYSPLHF
>NA|TRBJ2-3|NA|TRBV7-9
TGTGCCAGCAGCTTGTCACAGGGTACAGATACGCAGTATTTT
CASSLSQGTDTQYF
>TRBD2|TRBJ2-2|NA|TRBV9
TGTGCCAGCAGCCCCCAAGCGGGGGCGAACACCGGGGAGCTGTTTTTT
CASSPQAGANTGELFF
>NA|TRBJ1-5|many|TRBV30
TGTGCCTGGAGCATCAGCCTTAGCAATCAGCCCCAGCATTTT
CAWSISLSNQPQHF
>NA|TRBJ2-5|many|TRBV7-2
TGTGCCAGCAGCTTAATCCTCCAAGAGACCCAGTACTTC
CASSLILQETQYF
>TRBD1|TRBJ2-7|many|TRBV27
TGTGCCAGCAGTTCGGACAGGGGGGCCTACGAGCAGTACTTC
CASSSDRGAYEQYF
>TRBD2|TRBJ2-1|few|TRBV7-2
TGTGCCAGCAGCTTAGATAAAGCGGGAGGGGTCGATGAGCAGTTCTTC
CASSLDKAGGVDEQFF
>TRBD1|TRBJ2-7|many|TRBV18
TGTGCCAGCTCAGGACAGGGGTCTCTCGAGCAGTACTTC
CASSGQGSLEQYF
>NA|TRBJ1-2|many|TRBV20-1
TGCAGTGCTACAGGACCCTATGGCTACACCTTC
CSATGPYGYTF
>TRBD2|TRBJ2-3|few|TRBV7-9
TGTGCCAGCAGCTTCTACGCGGGAGCCCCAGATACGCAGTATTTT
CASSFYAGAPDTQYF
>TRBD2|TRBJ2-1|many|TRBV18
TGTGCCAGCTCATCAACTAGCGGGTACTCTGAGCAGTTCTTC
CASSSTSGYSEQFF
>TRBD1|TRBJ1-6|many|TRBV12-3/TRBV12-4
TGTGCCAGCAGTCCCGGGACAGGGGTTACTTCACCCCTCCACTTT
CASSPGTGVTSPLHF
>NA|TRBJ2-7|many|TRBV10-3
TGTGCCATCAGTGCCCCCTTGGGCTACGAGCAGTACTTC
CAISAPLGYEQYF
>TRBD2|TRBJ2-5|many|TRBV27
TGTGCCAGCGGCGTCATCTCTAGCGGGGGAGAAGAGACCCAGTACTTC
CASGVISSGGEETQYF
>NA|TRBJ2-1|few|TRBV2
TGTGCCAGCAGTGCGTGGGGTTCCTACAATGAGCAGTTCTTC
CASSAWGSYNEQFF
>NA|TRBJ1-4|NA|TRBV5-1
TGCGCCAGCAGCTTGATCCCGGCAACTAATGAAAAACTGTTTTTT
CASSLIPATNEKLFF
>NA|TRBJ2-3|few|TRBV11-2
TGTGCCAGCAGCTTAGGACAGCTCAGCACAGATACGCAGTATTTT
CASSLGQLSTDTQYF
>TRBD2|TRBJ2-1|NA|TRBV2
TGTGCCAGCAGGGGAGTTGCGGGAGCCCCAGGTGGTGGGCAGTTCTTC
CASRGVAGAPGGGQFF
>NA|TRBJ2-6|NA|TRBV9
TGTGCCAGCAGCGTAGGGGGGTATGGGGCCAACGTCCTGACTTTC
CASSVGGYGANVLTF
>TRBD1|TRBJ1-5|many|TRBV7-2
TGTGCCAGCAGCTTGACAGGGGGCCTGGGTCAGCCCCAGCATTTT
CASSLTGGLGQPQHF
>NA|TRBJ1-5|NA|TRBV7-2
TGTGCCAGCAGCTTAGAATCGGGGGGCCGGCAGCCCCAGCATTTT
CASSLESGGRQPQHF
>NA|TRBJ1-5|few|TRBV5-6
TGTGCCAGCAGGGAACAGGGTAGGGATCAGCCCCAGCATTTT
CASREQGRDQPQHF
>TRBD2|TRBJ2-1|many|TRBV28
TGTGCCACAAGAGAGCGGGGGGTCTACAATGAGCAGTTCTTC
CATRERGVYNEQFF
>NA|TRBJ2-1|NA|TRBV20-1
TGCAGTGCTACCGGGCTAGTTTTCTACAATGAGCAGTTCTTC
CSATGLVFYNEQFF
>NA|TRBJ2-2|many|TRBV2
TGTGCCAGCAAAAGGACGGATAACACCGGGGAGCTGTTTTTT
CASKRTDNTGELFF
>TRBD1|TRBJ2-7|many|TRBV20-1
TGCAGTGCTCCCGGCATAGGGACAGGCAACTACGAGCAGTACTTC
CSAPGIGTGNYEQYF
>TRBD2|TRBJ2-7|many|TRBV15
TGTGCCACCAGCAGAGATGGACTAGCGGGCTTATACGAGCAGTACTTC
CATSRDGLAGLYEQYF
>TRBD1|TRBJ2-4|NA|TRBV20-1
TGCAGTGCTCCTTGGGACAGGGGTTCAAACATTCAGTACTTC
CSAPWDRGSNIQYF
>NA|TRBJ1-3|NA|TRBV6-2/TRBV6-3
TGTGCCAGCAGTTACACCACAACCACCTACTCTGGAAACACCATATATTTT
CASSYTTTTYSGNTIYF